The 9 T cell receptor beta chains below were found in one sample sequenced in a study of blood T cell repertoires in COVID-19. Produced via immunoSEQ multiplex PCR; TCRdb's table is partial and in-frame only. The sample contains about 88,000 clones, about 87% of which appear only once. Sequenced material: peripheral blood. The source is an older man with acute or convalescent COVID-19.

V gene TRBV6-2 or TRBV6-3 combines with J gene TRBJ2-7; a weak D match, TRBD1 (6 bases). The germline V gene encodes CDR1 MNHEY and CDR2 SVGEGT. Trimming removed 2 bases at V and 3 bases at J, with 17 bases between. The CDR3 runs to 16 residues. CDR3 in amino acids: CASSYTSTGQIYEQYF. DNA of the CDR3: TGTGCCAGCAGTTACACCTCGACAGGCCAGATCTACGAGCAGTACTTC.

This clone appeared a single time. The CDR3 sequence is CASSSSDTQYF. In DNA, the CDR3 is TGTGCCAGCAGCAGCTCAGATACGCAGTATTTT. The chain uses TRBV11-3 and TRBJ2-3; D is uncertain. Trimming left V 5 bases short and J 4 bases short, with 4 bases between. This CDR3 is built from 11 residues. Germline CDR1 is SGHNT and CDR2 is YENEEA.

J is TRBJ1-1 and V is TRBV19; TRBD1 matches at 9 bases. The germline V gene has CDR1 LNHDA and CDR2 SQIVND (reference sequence). V was pared by 5 bases and J by 5 bases, with 6 bases of the junction left unmatched. The CDR3 is made up of 14 amino acids. The CDR3 reads CASSLQGAKTEAFF. In DNA form, the CDR3 reads TGTGCCAGTAGTTTACAGGGGGCAAAAACTGAAGCTTTCTTT.

V and J are TRBV10-3 and TRBJ1-5, with a possible D match to TRBD1 (6 bases). V was pared by 4 bases and J by 0 bases, with 10 bases between. The CDR3 totals 15 residues. The germline V gene has CDR1 ENHRY and CDR2 SYGVKD. In DNA form, the CDR3 reads TGTGCCATCAGTGCGAAGGGGGATAGCAATCAGCCCCAGCATTTT. Its protein product is CAISAKGDSNQPQHF.

The V call is TRBV6-1, the J call TRBJ1-1; no definite D call. This CDR3 has 11 residues. Germline V CDR1 and CDR2: MNHNS, SASEGT. V lost 2 bases and J 7 bases, leaving 5 bases between the germline ends. CDR3 DNA: TGTGCCAGCAGTGAATTATATGAAGCTTTCTTT. Translation gives CASSELYEAFF.

The chain couples TRBV10-3 to TRBJ1-1; D call uncertain. With 5 bases removed from V and 4 bases from J, the gap between germline ends came to 17 bases. The CDR3 length is 15 residues. The germline CDR1 and CDR2 sequences are ENHRY and SYGVKD. This chain's CDR3 is CAISSQVFVGTEAFF. The CDR3 DNA follows: TGTGCCATCAGTTCTCAGGTATTCGTCGGCACTGAAGCTTTCTTT.

In this sample, this clone turned up once. The V call is TRBV5-4, the J call TRBJ2-4, with a weak D call TRBD2 (5 bases). V lost 5 bases to trimming and J lost 11 bases, with 32 bases between them. Germline-derived CDR1 and CDR2 are SGHNT and YYREEE (reference sequence). The CDR3 runs 18 residues. In DNA, the CDR3 is TGTGCCAGCAGTCGTGGGCCCGCTTTATGTCTAGCCAGTTCGCTTCAGTACTTC. Amino acids: CASSRGPALCLASSLQYF.

The chain couples TRBV5-5 to TRBJ1-4; 10 bases map to TRBD1. Germline values: CDR1 SGHKS, CDR2 YYEKEE (reference sequence). The CDR3 sequence is 16 residues long. V was pared by 4 bases and J by 7 bases, with 10 bases of the junction left unmatched. The CDR3 nucleotides are TGTGCCAGCAGCCCCGACAGGGGGCGTGCGAGTGAAAAACTGTTTTTT. It yields the protein CASSPDRGRASEKLFF.

The chain recombines TRBV20-1 with TRBJ2-2; 7 bases agree with TRBD2. With 3 bases clipped from V and 1 base from J, the junction kept 5 bases outside the gene matches. CDR3 size: 15 residues. In germline, CDR1 is DFQATT, CDR2 SNEGSKA (reference sequence). CDR3 residues: CSASQGGGNTGELFF. DNA of the CDR3: TGCAGTGCTAGTCAGGGCGGGGGGAACACCGGGGAGCTGTTTTTT.